This T cell receptor beta chain was retrieved from a study of T-cell reconstitution after alpha-beta-depleted transplantation in children. Notes on the study in general: Alpha-beta T cells present about two months after transplant were reported to originate from several hundred expanded graft clones.

V was shortened by 3 bases and J by 6 bases, with 12 bases between the two germline ends. The CDR3 is 12 amino acids. Per the germline V gene, CDR1 is DFQATT and CDR2 is SNEGSKA (reference sequence). For TCRbeta, the library was prepared with unique molecular identifiers. From the PCR reads, TCRdb called clonotypes with MiXCR, one entry per CDR3 protein. The sample lists around 700,000 distinct CDR3 sequences; about 12% were seen once. This clonotype came up many times. The antigen is not known. The sequence was obtained from a girl aged 2 to 9 with congenital amegakaryocytic thrombocytopenia, due to receive a stem cell transplant. Sequencing used PBMCs, obtained before TCRalphabeta/CD19-depleted stem cell transplant. The gene calls are TRBV20-1 and TRBJ2-7; D unclear. In nucleotides, the CDR3 is TGCAGTGCTAGCTGGCAGTCTGGCGAGCAGTACTTC. Protein product: CSASWQSGEQYF.